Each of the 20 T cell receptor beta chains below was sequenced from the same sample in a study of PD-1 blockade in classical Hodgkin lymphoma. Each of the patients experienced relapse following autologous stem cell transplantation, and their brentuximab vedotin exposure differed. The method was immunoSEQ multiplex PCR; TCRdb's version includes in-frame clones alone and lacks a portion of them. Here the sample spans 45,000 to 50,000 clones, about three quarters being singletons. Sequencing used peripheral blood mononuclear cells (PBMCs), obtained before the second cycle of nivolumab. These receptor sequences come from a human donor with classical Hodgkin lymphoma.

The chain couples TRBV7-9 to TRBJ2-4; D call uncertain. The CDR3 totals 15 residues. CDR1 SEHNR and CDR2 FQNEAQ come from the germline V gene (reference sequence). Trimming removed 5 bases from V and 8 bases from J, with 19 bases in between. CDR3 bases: TGTGCCAGCAGCCCCGTTTCCGGCTCTAGAGACATTCAGTACTTC. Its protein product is CASSPVSGSRDIQYF.

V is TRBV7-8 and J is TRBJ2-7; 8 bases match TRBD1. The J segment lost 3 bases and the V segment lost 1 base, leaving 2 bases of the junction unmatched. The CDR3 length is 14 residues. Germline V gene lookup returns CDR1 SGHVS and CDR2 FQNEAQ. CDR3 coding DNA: TGTGCCAGCAGCTTAGGGACAGGGAGCTACGAGCAGTACTTC. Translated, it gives CASSLGTGSYEQYF.

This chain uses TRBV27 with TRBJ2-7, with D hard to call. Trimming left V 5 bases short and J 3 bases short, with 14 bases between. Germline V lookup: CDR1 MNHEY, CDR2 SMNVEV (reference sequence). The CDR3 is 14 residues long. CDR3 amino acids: CASSIPIDGYEQYF. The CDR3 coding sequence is TGTGCCAGCAGTATACCAATCGACGGCTACGAGCAGTACTTC.

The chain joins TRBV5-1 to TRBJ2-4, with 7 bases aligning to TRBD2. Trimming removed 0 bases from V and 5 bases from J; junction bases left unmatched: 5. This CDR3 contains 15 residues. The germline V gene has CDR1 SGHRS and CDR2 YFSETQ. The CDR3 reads CASSLDPSGENIQYF. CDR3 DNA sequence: TGCGCCAGCAGCTTGGACCCCAGCGGGGAAAACATTCAGTACTTC.

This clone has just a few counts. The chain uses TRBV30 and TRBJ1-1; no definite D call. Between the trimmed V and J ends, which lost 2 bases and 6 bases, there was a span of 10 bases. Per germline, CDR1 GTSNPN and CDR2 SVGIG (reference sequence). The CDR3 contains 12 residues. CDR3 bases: TGTGCCTGGAGTATGGGATGGTCTGAAGCTTTCTTT. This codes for CAWSMGWSEAFF. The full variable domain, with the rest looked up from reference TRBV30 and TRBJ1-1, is SQTIHQWPATLVQPVGSPLSLECTVEGTSNPNLYWYRQAAGRGLQLLFYSVGIGQISSEVPQNLSASRPQDRQFILSSKKLLLSDSGFYLCAWSMGWSEAFFGQGTRLTVV.

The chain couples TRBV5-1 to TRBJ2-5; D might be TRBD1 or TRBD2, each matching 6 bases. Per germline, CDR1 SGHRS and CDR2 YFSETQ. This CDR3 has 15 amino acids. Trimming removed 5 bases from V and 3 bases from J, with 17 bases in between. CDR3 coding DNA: TGCGCCAGCAGGACCTTGGGGGGCCGGGAAGAGACCCAGTACTTC. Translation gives CASRTLGGREETQYF. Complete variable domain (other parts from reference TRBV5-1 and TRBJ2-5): KAGVTQTPRYLIKTRGQQVTLSCSPISGHRSVSWYQQTPGQGLQFLFEYFSETQRNKGNFPGRFSGRQFSNSRSEMNVSTLELGDSALYLCASRTLGGREETQYFGPGTRLLVL.

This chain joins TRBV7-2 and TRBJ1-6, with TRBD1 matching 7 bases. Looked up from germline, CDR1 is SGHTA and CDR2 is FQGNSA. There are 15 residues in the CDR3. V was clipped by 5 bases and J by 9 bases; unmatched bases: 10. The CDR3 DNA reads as TGTGCCAGCAGCCCAGCAGGGGGGAAGTCTTCACCCCTCCACTTT. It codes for CASSPAGGKSSPLHF. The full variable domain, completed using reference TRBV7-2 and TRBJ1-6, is GAGVSQSPSNKVTEKGKDVELRCDPISGHTALYWYRQSLGQGLEFLIYFQGNSAPDKSGLPSDRFSAERTGGSVSTLTIQRTQQEDSAVYLCASSPAGGKSSPLHFGNGTRLTVT.

The CDR3 spells CASSPFDSLTNEKLFF. The CDR3 DNA reads TGTGCCAGCAGCCCCTTCGACTCGCTAACTAATGAAAAACTGTTTTTT. The rearrangement links TRBV28 to TRBJ1-4, with D unresolved. Trimming removed 6 bases at V and 1 base at J, with 15 bases between. CDR1 MDHEN and CDR2 SYDVKM come from the germline V gene. The CDR3 length is 16 residues.

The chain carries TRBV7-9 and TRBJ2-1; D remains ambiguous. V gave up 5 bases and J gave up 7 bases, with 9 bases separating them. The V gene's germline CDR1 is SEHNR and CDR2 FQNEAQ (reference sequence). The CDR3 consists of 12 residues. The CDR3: CASSTQTNEQFF. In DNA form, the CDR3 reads TGTGCCAGCAGCACTCAGACGAATGAGCAGTTCTTC.

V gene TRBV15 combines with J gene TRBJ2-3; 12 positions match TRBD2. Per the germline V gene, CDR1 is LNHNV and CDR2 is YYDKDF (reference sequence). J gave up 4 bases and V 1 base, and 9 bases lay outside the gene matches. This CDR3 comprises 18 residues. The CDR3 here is CATSRAASGGAGADTQYF. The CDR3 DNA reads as TGTGCCACCAGCAGAGCGGCTAGCGGGGGGGCGGGGGCAGATACGCAGTATTTT.

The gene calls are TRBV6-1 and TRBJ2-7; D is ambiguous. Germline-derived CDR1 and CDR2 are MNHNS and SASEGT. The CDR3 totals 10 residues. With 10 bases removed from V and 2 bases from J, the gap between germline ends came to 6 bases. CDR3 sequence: CAISTYEQYF. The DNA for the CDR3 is TGTGCCATCTCAACCTACGAGCAGTACTTC.

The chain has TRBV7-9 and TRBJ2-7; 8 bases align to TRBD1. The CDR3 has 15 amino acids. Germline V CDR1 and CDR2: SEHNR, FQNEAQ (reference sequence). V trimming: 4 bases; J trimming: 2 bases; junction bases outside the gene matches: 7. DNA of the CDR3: TGTGCCAGCAGCTCATGGACAGGGTATACCTACGAGCAGTACTTC. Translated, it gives CASSSWTGYTYEQYF.

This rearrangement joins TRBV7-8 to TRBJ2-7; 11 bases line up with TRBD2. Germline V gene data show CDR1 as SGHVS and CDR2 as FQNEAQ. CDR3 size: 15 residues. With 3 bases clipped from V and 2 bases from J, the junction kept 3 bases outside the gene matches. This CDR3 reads CASSFSLAGAYEQYF. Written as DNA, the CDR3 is TGTGCCAGCAGCTTTTCACTAGCGGGGGCCTACGAGCAGTACTTC.

CDR3 residues: CASSLSGGYYEQYF. DNA for the CDR3: TGTGCCAGCAGTTTAAGCGGGGGATACTACGAGCAGTACTTC. The chain employs TRBV27 and TRBJ2-7, with 8 positions matching TRBD2. The CDR3 has 14 amino acids. Trimming removed 2 bases from V and 3 bases from J; junction bases left unmatched: 3. Germline CDR1 is MNHEY and CDR2 is SMNVEV (reference sequence).

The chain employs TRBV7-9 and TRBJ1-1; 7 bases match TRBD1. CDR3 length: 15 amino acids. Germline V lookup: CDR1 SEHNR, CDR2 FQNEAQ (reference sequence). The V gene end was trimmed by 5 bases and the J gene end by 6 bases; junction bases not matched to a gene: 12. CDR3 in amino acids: CASSPRDSKAAEAFF. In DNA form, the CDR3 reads TGTGCCAGCAGCCCGAGGGACAGTAAGGCCGCTGAAGCTTTCTTT.

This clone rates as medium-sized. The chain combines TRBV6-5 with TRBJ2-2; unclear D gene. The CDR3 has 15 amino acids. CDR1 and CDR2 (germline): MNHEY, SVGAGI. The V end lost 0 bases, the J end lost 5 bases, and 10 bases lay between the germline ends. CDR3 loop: CASSYSTFGTGELFF. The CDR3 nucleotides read TGTGCCAGCAGTTACTCTACTTTCGGGACCGGGGAGCTGTTTTTT.

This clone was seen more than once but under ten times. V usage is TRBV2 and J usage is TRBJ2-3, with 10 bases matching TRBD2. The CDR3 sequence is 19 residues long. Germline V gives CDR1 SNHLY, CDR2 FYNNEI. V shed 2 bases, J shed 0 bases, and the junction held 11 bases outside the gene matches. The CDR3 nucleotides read TGTGCCAGCAGTGAACTAGCGGGAGTTTCGGGTAGAAGCACAGATACGCAGTATTTT. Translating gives CASSELAGVSGRSTDTQYF.

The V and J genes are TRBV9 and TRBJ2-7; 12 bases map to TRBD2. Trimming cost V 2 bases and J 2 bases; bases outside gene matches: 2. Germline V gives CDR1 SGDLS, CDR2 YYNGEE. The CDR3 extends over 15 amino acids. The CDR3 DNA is TGTGCCAGCAGCGTTCTAGCGGGAGGGCCCTACGAGCAGTACTTC. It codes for CASSVLAGGPYEQYF.

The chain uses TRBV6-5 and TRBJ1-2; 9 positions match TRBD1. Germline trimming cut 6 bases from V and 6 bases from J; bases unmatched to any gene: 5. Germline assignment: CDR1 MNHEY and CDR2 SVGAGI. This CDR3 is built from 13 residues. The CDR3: CASRKQGADGYTF. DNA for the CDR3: TGTGCCAGCAGAAAACAGGGGGCCGATGGCTACACCTTC.

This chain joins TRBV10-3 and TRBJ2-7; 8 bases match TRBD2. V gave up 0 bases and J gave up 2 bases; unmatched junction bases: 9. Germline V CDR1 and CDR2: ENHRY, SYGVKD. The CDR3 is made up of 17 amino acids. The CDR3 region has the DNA TGTGCCATCAGTGAGTCTCATTCTAGCGGGCGGCCCTACGAGCAGTACTTC. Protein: CAISESHSSGRPYEQYF.